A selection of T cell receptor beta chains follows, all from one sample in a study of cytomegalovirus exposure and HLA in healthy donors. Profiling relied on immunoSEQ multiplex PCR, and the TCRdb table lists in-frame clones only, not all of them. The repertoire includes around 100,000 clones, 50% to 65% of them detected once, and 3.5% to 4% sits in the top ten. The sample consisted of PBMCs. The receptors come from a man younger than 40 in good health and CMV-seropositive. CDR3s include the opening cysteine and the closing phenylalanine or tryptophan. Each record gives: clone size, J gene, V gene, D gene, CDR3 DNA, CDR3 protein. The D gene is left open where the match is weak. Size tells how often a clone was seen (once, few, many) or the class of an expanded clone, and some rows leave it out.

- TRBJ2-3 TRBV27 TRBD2 TGTGCCAGCAGTGTACTTGCTAGCGGGGTGAAAGATACGCAGTATTTT CASSVLASGVKDTQYF
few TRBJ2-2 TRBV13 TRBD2 TGTGCCAGCATACGGCTGCTAGCGGAAAACACCGGGGAGCTGTTTTTT CASIRLLAENTGELFF
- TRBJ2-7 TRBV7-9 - TGTGCCAGCAGCCCACAGGGATACTACGAGCAGTACTTC CASSPQGYYEQYF
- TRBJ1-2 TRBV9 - TGTGCCAGCAGCTCCAGCCCCAGGGGTGACTATGGCTACACCTTC CASSSSPRGDYGYTF
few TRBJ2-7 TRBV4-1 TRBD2 TGCGCCAGCAGCCCCGCCGGGGGGTACGAGCAGTACTTC CASSPAGGYEQYF
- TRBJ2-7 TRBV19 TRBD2 TGTGCCAGTAGTGCCGGGACTAGCGGCTACGAGCAGTACTTC CASSAGTSGYEQYF
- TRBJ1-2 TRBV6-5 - TGTGCCAGCCGCAGTTTCCGTGGCTACACCTTC CASRSFRGYTF
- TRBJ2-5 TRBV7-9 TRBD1 TGTGCCAGCAGCCCCCTGACAGGGGTACCAGGAGAGACCCAGTACTTC CASSPLTGVPGETQYF
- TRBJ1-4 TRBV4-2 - TGTGCCAGCAGCCAAGTTGGGGAGGCTAATGAAAAACTGTTTTTT CASSQVGEANEKLFF
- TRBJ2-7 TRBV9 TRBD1 TGTGCCAGCAGCGTATGGGACAGATCGTACGAGCAGTACTTC CASSVWDRSYEQYF
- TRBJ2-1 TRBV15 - TGTGCCACCAGCGCACCCCTCGCGGTAGCCTACAATGAGCAGTTCTTC CATSAPLAVAYNEQFF
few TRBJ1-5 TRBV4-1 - TGCGCCAGCAGCCAAACAGGGTGGAGCAATCAGCCCCAGCATTTT CASSQTGWSNQPQHF
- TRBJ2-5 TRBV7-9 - TGTGCCAGCATCAAAGAAGGGGCCCAGTACTTC CASIKEGAQYF
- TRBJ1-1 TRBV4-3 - TGCGCCAGCAGCCAAGTCGCCGGGACTCACCGAGAAGCTTTCTTT CASSQVAGTHREAFF
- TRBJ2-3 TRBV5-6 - TGTGCCAGCAGCTTGGGGCTCATCGGAGAAGACGATACGCAGTATTTT CASSLGLIGEDDTQYF
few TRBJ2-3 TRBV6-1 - TGTGCCAGCAGCCAGGGGACGAGTTCAGATACGCAGTATTTT CASSQGTSSDTQYF
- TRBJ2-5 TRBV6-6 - TGTGCCAGCAGTTCACCAGGGGATCCCGCCCCTGAGACCCAGTACTTC CASSSPGDPAPETQYF
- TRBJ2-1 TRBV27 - TGTGCCAGCAGTTACGGGTTTGAGCAGTTCTTC CASSYGFEQFF
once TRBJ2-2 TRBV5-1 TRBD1 TGCGCCAGCAGCGACCCGGGACAGGGAAACACCGGGGAGCTGTTTTTT CASSDPGQGNTGELFF
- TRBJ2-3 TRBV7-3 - TGTGCCAGCAGCTTAACGTCCGGGGGTGGTGGTACGCAGTATTTT CASSLTSGGGGTQYF
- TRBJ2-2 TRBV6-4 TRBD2 TGTGCCAGCAGTGACGGGACTAGCACCGGGGAGCTGTTTTTT CASSDGTSTGELFF
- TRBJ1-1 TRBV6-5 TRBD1 TGTGCCAGCAGTTACTACGGACAGGGGAGCACTGAAGCTTTCTTT CASSYYGQGSTEAFF
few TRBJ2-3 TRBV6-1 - TGTGCCACCTCCCGGGGACAACCAGATACGCAGTATTTT CATSRGQPDTQYF
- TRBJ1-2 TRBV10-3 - TGTGCCATCAGTGTTAAACAGGGCCTCTATGGCTACACCTTC CAISVKQGLYGYTF
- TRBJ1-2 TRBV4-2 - TGTGCCAGCAGCACACTAAAACTCGACTATGGCTACACCTTC CASSTLKLDYGYTF
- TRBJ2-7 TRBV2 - TGTGCCAGCGGGCCGTTCGAGCAGTACTTC CASGPFEQYF
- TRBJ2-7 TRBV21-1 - TGTGCCAGCAGCAAAGAGAATCAGGGGAGCTCCTACGAGCAGTACTTC CASSKENQGSSYEQYF
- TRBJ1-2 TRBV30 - TGTGCCTGGAGTGAGGGCCTGGAGGGCGGCTACACCTTC CAWSEGLEGGYTF
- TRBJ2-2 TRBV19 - TGTGCCAGTAGCACGACAGTGAACACCGGGGAGCTGTTTTTT CASSTTVNTGELFF
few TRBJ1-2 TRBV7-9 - TGTGCCAGCACCCAGACGGAGCCAAACTATGGCTACACCTTC CASTQTEPNYGYTF
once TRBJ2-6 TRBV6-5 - TGTGCCAGCAGAAGGGACAACTCTGAGGCCAACGTCCTGACTTTC CASRRDNSEANVLTF
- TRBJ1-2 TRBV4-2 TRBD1 TGTGCCAGCAGCCAAGAATTGGGGACAGGGCACTATGGCTACACCTTC CASSQELGTGHYGYTF
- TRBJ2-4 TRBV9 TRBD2 TGTGCCAGCAGCGTAGGTAGGGCTAGCGGGGAAAACATTCAGTACTTC CASSVGRASGENIQYF
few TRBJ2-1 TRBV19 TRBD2 TGTGCCAGTAGTATATTCGGGGGGGGCTCCTACAATGAGCAGTTCTTC CASSIFGGGSYNEQFF
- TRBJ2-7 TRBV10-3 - TGTGCCATCAGTGAGACGGGGGACCCATGGGAGCAGTACTTC CAISETGDPWEQYF
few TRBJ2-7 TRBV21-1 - TGTGCCAGCACCAACCGCGGGGTGCGAGGCGGGGGGGTTCAGTACGAGCAGTACTTC CASTNRGVRGGGVQYEQYF
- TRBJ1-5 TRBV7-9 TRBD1 TGTGCCAGCAGCCCCACCGGGACAGGGGCCAATCAGCCCCAGCATTTT CASSPTGTGANQPQHF
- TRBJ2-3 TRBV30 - TGTGCCTGGGGTCCCTGGGGGGCAGATACGCAGTATTTT CAWGPWGADTQYF
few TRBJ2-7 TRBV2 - TGTGCCAGCAGTGATATAGGCAGGGACTACGAGCAGTACTTC CASSDIGRDYEQYF
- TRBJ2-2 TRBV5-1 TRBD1 TGCGCCAGCAGCTCACTCTCAGGGGGCGCGAGGGGCACCGGGGAGCTGTTTTTT CASSSLSGGARGTGELFF
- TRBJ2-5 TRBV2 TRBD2 TGTGCCAGCAGACGGACTAGTGGGGAGACCCAGTACTTC CASRRTSGETQYF
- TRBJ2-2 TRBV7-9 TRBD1 TGTGCCAGCAGCTCCGCGGACAGGGCTAACACCGGGGAGCTGTTTTTT CASSSADRANTGELFF
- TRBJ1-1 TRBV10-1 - TGCGCCAGCAGCTCCGGGACAAAGACTGAAGCTTTCTTT CASSSGTKTEAFF
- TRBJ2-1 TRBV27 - TGTGCCAGCAGTTCCCCAGGGCCCCTCAATGAGCAGTTCTTC CASSSPGPLNEQFF
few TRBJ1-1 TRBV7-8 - TGTGCCAGCAGCCCATCCCGGGGGACTGAAGCTTTCTTT CASSPSRGTEAFF
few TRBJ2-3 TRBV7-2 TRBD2 TGTGCCAGCTGGGGCGGAGCGGGGGGTCTGGCGGATACGCAGTATTTT CASWGGAGGLADTQYF
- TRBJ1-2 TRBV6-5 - TGTGCCAGCAGTTACTCGATATGGACAGTTAACTATGGCTACACCTTC CASSYSIWTVNYGYTF
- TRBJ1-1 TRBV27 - TGTGCCAGCAGCCTTACAGGGAACACTGAAGCTTTCTTT CASSLTGNTEAFF
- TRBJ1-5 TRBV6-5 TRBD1 TGTGCCAGCACCGGGACAGGGCTCTCCAATCAGCCCCAGCATTTT CASTGTGLSNQPQHF
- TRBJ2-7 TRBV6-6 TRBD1 TGTGCCAGCGTAGACTTAGTCCGGGACAGGGAGGAGCAGTACTTC CASVDLVRDREEQYF
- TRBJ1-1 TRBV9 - TGTGCCAGCAGCCCCCTGGGGGCCAACACTGAAGCTTTCTTT CASSPLGANTEAFF
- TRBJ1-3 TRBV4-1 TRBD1 TGCGCCAGCAGGCCACCCCCGGGACAGGCATTCTCGGATGGAAACACCATATATTTT CASRPPPGQAFSDGNTIYF
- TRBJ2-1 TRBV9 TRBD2 TGTGCCAGCAGCGTAGAGGAAGGGAGCGGGGGGGCCGGTGAGCAGTTCTTC CASSVEEGSGGAGEQFF
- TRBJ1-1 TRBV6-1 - TGTGCCAGCAGCCGGACAGAATACACTGAAGCTTTCTTT CASSRTEYTEAFF